What follows are 32 T cell receptor beta chains derived from one specimen sequenced in a study of T cell repertoires in cytomegalovirus infection. TCRdb ran MiXCR on the reads and lists one entry per CDR3 protein. The sample has 160,000 or so distinct CDR3 sequences, 20% to 30% seen once. The source material was PBMCs. These receptors came from a human donor in good health (CMV status not recorded). Some clones in this sample may be carry-over from other donors' samples.

The genes are TRBV28 and TRBJ2-7; a weak D match, TRBD2 (7 bases). This CDR3 spans 16 amino acids. With 7 bases removed from V and 0 bases from J, the gap between germline ends came to 19 bases. CDR1 is MDHEN and CDR2 is SYDVKM in the germline V gene. The CDR3 spells CASTSRGGDHSYEQYF. CDR3 nucleotides: TGTGCCAGCACTTCCAGGGGAGGGGATCACTCCTACGAGCAGTACTTC.

The chain employs TRBV19 and TRBJ2-3; D is unclear. Trimming left V 1 base short and J 0 bases short, with 2 bases between. This CDR3 has 13 amino acids. Germline V gene lookup returns CDR1 LNHDA and CDR2 SQIVND (reference sequence). The CDR3 DNA follows: TGTGCCAGTAGTATAGGTAGCACAGATACGCAGTATTTT. It encodes CASSIGSTDTQYF. The variable domain in full, with the rest retrieved from reference TRBV19 and TRBJ2-3, is DGGITQSPKYLFRKEGQNVTLSCEQNLNHDAMYWYRQDPGQGLRLIYYSQIVNDFQKGDIAEGYSVSREKKESFPLTVTSAQKNPTAFYLCASSIGSTDTQYFGPGTRLTVL.

For the CDR3, the DNA is TGTGCCAGTACACTTCTGGCGGGGGACAATGAGCAGTTCTTC. Its protein product is CASTLLAGDNEQFF. The rearrangement joins TRBV28 to TRBJ2-1; 7 bases fit TRBD2. V was pared by 9 bases and J by 5 bases, with 10 bases of the junction left unmatched. Germline-derived CDR1 and CDR2 are MDHEN and SYDVKM. CDR3 size: 14 residues.

V and J are TRBV6-5 and TRBJ2-2; D may be TRBD2 (5 bases). Germline V gene data show CDR1 as MNHEY and CDR2 as SVGAGI. Between the trimmed V and J ends, which lost 5 bases and 5 bases, there was a span of 15 bases. The CDR3 covers 15 residues. CDR3 DNA sequence: TGTGCCAGCAGTCACGGTGGGAGCCCTACCGGGGAGCTGTTTTTT. Translation: CASSHGGSPTGELFF.

A few counts support this clonotype. This rearrangement joins TRBV6-1 to TRBJ2-3; D call uncertain. Between the trimmed V and J ends, which lost 2 bases and 4 bases, there was a span of 10 bases. Germline-derived CDR1 and CDR2 are MNHNS and SASEGT. This CDR3 contains 14 residues. CDR3 sequence (DNA): TGTGCCAGCAGTGAACGAGACGGGTCAGATACGCAGTATTTT. This sequence encodes CASSERDGSDTQYF.

This sequence joins TRBV15 and TRBJ1-2, with 7 bases lining up with TRBD1. CDR1 LNHNV and CDR2 YYDKDF come from the germline V gene (reference sequence). CDR3 length: 15 residues. V was clipped by 3 bases and J by 4 bases; unmatched bases: 8. The CDR3 sequence: CATSRTLGDSYGYTF. In nucleotides, the CDR3 is TGTGCCACCAGCAGGACCCTAGGGGACAGCTATGGCTACACCTTC.

This clonotype was found many times. V gene TRBV5-5 combines with J gene TRBJ2-7, with 7 positions matching TRBD1. Germline trimming cut 4 bases from V and 3 bases from J; bases unmatched to any gene: 10. Looked up from germline, CDR1 is SGHKS and CDR2 is YYEKEE (reference sequence). The CDR3 extends over 15 amino acids. The CDR3, as DNA: TGTGCCAGCAGCGATCAGGGGGAGACCCTCTACGAGCAGTACTTC. It translates to CASSDQGETLYEQYF.

The J gene is TRBJ2-3, the V gene TRBV20-1, with D possibly TRBD1 on 7 matching bases. The V end lost 6 bases, the J end lost 9 bases, and 13 bases lay between the germline ends. The V gene's germline CDR1 is DFQATT and CDR2 SNEGSKA (reference sequence). This CDR3 spans 11 amino acids. CDR3 in amino acids: CSAGRGETQYF. CDR3 sequence (DNA): TGCAGTGCCGGCAGGGGGGAGACGCAGTATTTT.

The chain carries TRBV7-2 and TRBJ2-5, with 10 bases identical to TRBD1. The junction had 8 bases not matched to a gene; V was cut back by 5 bases and J by 5 bases. CDR1 and CDR2 (germline): SGHTA, FQGNSA. The CDR3 runs to 15 residues. DNA of the CDR3: TGTGCCAGCAGCGCTCCGGGACAGGGGATGGAGACCCAGTACTTC. Encoded protein: CASSAPGQGMETQYF.

The rearrangement uses TRBV19 and TRBJ1-1; TRBD1 aligns across 8 bases. This CDR3 has 13 residues. The junction had 5 bases not matched to a gene; V was cut back by 6 bases and J by 5 bases. The germline V gene has CDR1 LNHDA and CDR2 SQIVND (reference sequence). Here the CDR3 reads CASRDRTGTEAFF. CDR3 sequence (DNA): TGTGCCAGTAGGGACAGGACAGGGACTGAAGCTTTCTTT.

This chain connects TRBV20-1 to TRBJ1-1; perhaps TRBD1 as D (5 bases). The CDR3 is 14 residues long. V was trimmed by 1 base and J by 1 base, leaving 10 bases between them. Germline V CDR1 and CDR2: DFQATT, SNEGSKA (reference sequence). The CDR3 is CSARVDRANTEAFF. As DNA, the CDR3 is TGCAGTGCTAGAGTTGACAGAGCGAACACTGAAGCTTTCTTT.

This clonotype came up a few times. This chain uses TRBV6-1 with TRBJ2-7; TRBD1 matches at 7 bases. Germline V CDR1 and CDR2: MNHNS, SASEGT. V gave up 8 bases and J gave up 1 base; unmatched junction bases: 2. This CDR3 contains 12 residues. CDR3 sequence: CASQGVSYEQYF. For the CDR3, the DNA is TGTGCCAGCCAGGGGGTATCCTACGAGCAGTACTTC.

The CDR3 protein is CASSPQGWNEQFF. As DNA, the CDR3 is TGTGCCAGCAGTCCCCAGGGGTGGAATGAGCAGTTCTTC. The chain employs TRBV5-6 and TRBJ2-1; TRBD1 might be the D (6 bases). Trimming left V 5 bases short and J 7 bases short, with 13 bases between. Per the germline V gene, CDR1 is SGHDT and CDR2 is YYEEEE. This CDR3 region has 13 residues.

This chain connects TRBV20-1 to TRBJ2-7; D possibly corresponds to TRBD2 (6 bases). From germline, CDR1 is DFQATT and CDR2 SNEGSKA (reference sequence). This CDR3 comprises 15 residues. V was cut by 0 bases and J by 0 bases, with 12 bases left in between. Here the CDR3 reads CSARDMLAISYEQYF. Written as DNA, the CDR3 is TGCAGTGCTAGAGATATGCTAGCGATCTCCTACGAGCAGTACTTC.

This clonotype was seen a few times. V is TRBV5-1 and J is TRBJ1-1, with a tentative D call TRBD1 (5 bases). The CDR3 spans 14 residues. Trimming took off 5 bases at V and 4 bases at J, with 15 bases between the two ends. Germline V CDR1 and CDR2: SGHRS, YFSETQ. The CDR3 loop is CASSPPGRTTEAFF. CDR3 nucleotide sequence: TGCGCCAGCAGTCCCCCGGGGCGAACCACTGAAGCTTTCTTT.

The chain links TRBV9 to TRBJ1-1, with a weak D call TRBD1 (6 bases). The germline V and J ends were trimmed by 3 bases and 5 bases, with 11 bases remaining between them. The CDR3 loop spans 13 amino acids. CDR1 is SGDLS, CDR2 YYNGEE, per germline. CDR3 nucleotide sequence: TGTGCCAGCAGCGAAGCGGGGGCGACTGAAGCTTTCTTT. As protein: CASSEAGATEAFF.

This clonotype showed up many times. V gene TRBV28 combines with J gene TRBJ2-7; weak D call: TRBD1 (6 bases). CDR1 and CDR2 from the germline V gene are MDHEN and SYDVKM. The ends were cut back, 6 bases at V and 3 bases at J, with 12 bases in the middle. The CDR3 is 13 residues long. CDR3 protein: CASSPPQGYEQYF. Written as DNA, the CDR3 is TGTGCCAGCAGCCCTCCACAGGGCTACGAGCAGTACTTC.

The V and J genes are TRBV14 and TRBJ2-1; D is unclear. Germline values: CDR1 SGHDN, CDR2 FVKESK. This CDR3 is 13 amino acids long. With 3 bases removed from V and 10 bases from J, the gap between germline ends came to 13 bases. In DNA form, the CDR3 reads TGTGCCAGCAGCCAGGTACCTGAGGCGGAGCAGTTCTTC. Amino acids: CASSQVPEAEQFF. Complete variable domain (other parts from reference TRBV14 and TRBJ2-1): EAGVTQFPSHSVIEKGQTVTLRCDPISGHDNLYWYRRVMGKEIKFLLHFVKESKQDESGMPNNRFLAERTGGTYSTLKVQPAELEDSGVYFCASSQVPEAEQFFGPGTRLTVL.

This clonotype occurred a few times. This rearrangement joins TRBV5-8 to TRBJ2-5, with 9 nucleotides matching TRBD2. J was trimmed by 2 bases and V by 4 bases; bases with no gene match: 6. Germline CDR1 and CDR2: SGHTS and YDEGEE. The CDR3 sequence is 15 residues long. CDR3 bases: TGTGCCAGCAGCAAAGGACTAGCGCCTCAAGAGACCCAGTACTTC. It is translated as CASSKGLAPQETQYF.

V gene TRBV25-1 combines with J gene TRBJ2-5; D is ambiguous. V lost 1 base, J lost 4 bases, and 4 bases lay in between. The CDR3 loop spans 12 amino acids. Germline V gene sequence: CDR1 MGHDK, CDR2 SYGVNS. For the CDR3, the DNA is TGTGCCAGCAGTGAATCCCCAGAGACCCAGTACTTC. It codes for CASSESPETQYF.

This chain connects TRBV28 to TRBJ2-6, with 11 nucleotides matching TRBD1. Unmatched junction bases numbered 15, after V lost 10 bases and J lost 4 bases. CDR1 and CDR2 (germline): MDHEN, SYDVKM. The CDR3 extends over 18 amino acids. In DNA form, the CDR3 reads TGTGCCACCTTATCAACGGACAGGGGGCGTCTGGGGGCCAACGTCCTGACTTTC. Translated, it gives CATLSTDRGRLGANVLTF.

This clonotype came up many times. This rearrangement joins TRBV7-2 to TRBJ2-1; D perhaps matches TRBD2 (5 bases). The germline gives CDR1 SGHTA, CDR2 FQGNSA. The CDR3 has 16 amino acids. The V and J ends lost 2 bases and 0 bases respectively, with 11 bases between them. In DNA, the CDR3 is TGTGCCAGCAGCTTATTTTCCGGGATCTCCTACAATGAGCAGTTCTTC. This sequence encodes CASSLFSGISYNEQFF.

The chain carries TRBV27 and TRBJ1-6, with TRBD1 matching over 7 bases. The V and J ends lost 6 bases and 8 bases, in that order; junction bases with no gene match: 4. There are 13 residues in the CDR3. Germline V CDR1 and CDR2: MNHEY, SMNVEV (reference sequence). The CDR3 protein is CASRRDRDSPLHF. The CDR3 DNA reads TGTGCCAGCAGGAGGGACAGAGATTCACCCCTCCACTTT.

This clonotype has just a few counts. The chain links TRBV6-2 or TRBV6-3 to TRBJ2-1, with D unclear. The CDR3 is made up of 14 amino acids. Germline V gene data show CDR1 as MNHEY and CDR2 as SVGEGT. V dropped 2 bases and J dropped 7 bases, with 12 bases sitting between them. Here the CDR3 DNA reads TGTGCCAGCAGTTACCTGGAGCGTAAAAATGAGCAGTTCTTC. Its translation is CASSYLERKNEQFF.

This clonotype was counted between two and nine times. V is TRBV14 and J is TRBJ2-7; D might be TRBD1 (6 bases). CDR3 length: 15 residues. Trimming removed 0 bases at V and 5 bases at J, with 14 bases between. The germline V gene has CDR1 SGHDN and CDR2 FVKESK. Written as DNA, the CDR3 is TGTGCCAGCAGCCAAGAAGTAGGGGACATTCACGAGCAGTACTTC. Amino acids: CASSQEVGDIHEQYF.

The rearrangement joins TRBV5-6 to TRBJ1-3; unclear D gene. Trimming left V 0 bases short and J 6 bases short, with 10 bases between. CDR3 size: 14 residues. Germline V CDR1 and CDR2: SGHDT, YYEEEE. The CDR3 coding sequence is TGTGCCAGCAGCTTGGGAGGCAGGACAAACACCATATATTTT. Translating gives CASSLGGRTNTIYF. Supplemented by reference TRBV5-6 and TRBJ1-3, the full variable domain reads DAGVTQSPTHLIKTRGQQVTLRCSPKSGHDTVSWYQQALGQGPQFIFQYYEEEERQRGNFPDRFSGHQFPNYSSELNVNALLLGDSALYLCASSLGGRTNTIYFGEGSWLTVV.

This clonotype came up a few times. The V gene is TRBV12-3 or TRBV12-4, the J gene TRBJ1-2; unclear D gene. The CDR3 loop spans 12 amino acids. V lost 2 bases and J 6 bases, leaving 7 bases between the germline ends. CDR3 region: CASSLRTDGYTF. The CDR3 DNA reads as TGTGCCAGCAGTTTAAGAACGGATGGCTACACCTTC.

This clonotype was seen a single time. The rearrangement links TRBV6-5 to TRBJ1-1; TRBD1 matches at 7 bases. This CDR3 region has 13 residues. The junction had 10 bases not matched to a gene; V was cut back by 9 bases and J by 6 bases. The germline V gene has CDR1 MNHEY and CDR2 SVGAGI. Here the CDR3 reads CASKRTGASEAFF. The CDR3 nucleotides read TGTGCCAGTAAGAGGACAGGCGCCTCTGAAGCTTTCTTT.

About this clonotype itself: Possible read error: a much larger clone is one base away. V usage is TRBV7-2 and J usage is TRBJ2-1; 8 positions match TRBD1. In germline, CDR1 is SGHTA, CDR2 FQGNSA. CDR3 length: 13 residues. V shed 7 bases and J 7 bases; nucleotides not matched to a gene: 6. This chain's CDR3 is CASTTDRANEQFF. DNA for the CDR3: TGTGCCAGCACCACGGACAGGGCTAATGAGCAGTTCTTC. The full variable domain, completed using reference TRBV7-2 and TRBJ2-1, is GAGVSQSPSNKVTEKGKDVELRCDPISGHTALYWYRQSLGQGLEFLIYFQGNSAPDKSGLPSDRFSAERTGGSVSTLTIQRTQQEDSAVYLCASTTDRANEQFFGPGTRLTVL.

In its sample, this clonotype was seen a few times. This chain connects TRBV7-9 to TRBJ2-3; tentatively, D is TRBD2 (5 bases). V was clipped by 5 bases and J by 3 bases, with 9 bases between them. Germline CDR1 reads SEHNR; CDR2 reads FQNEAQ (reference sequence). This CDR3 is built from 13 residues. The CDR3 sequence is CASSGRGTDTQYF. Here the CDR3 DNA reads TGTGCCAGCAGCGGACGGGGTACAGATACGCAGTATTTT.

The chain employs TRBV14 and TRBJ2-5; D not certain. V lost 1 base and J lost 5, with 11 bases in between. Germline V gene lookup returns CDR1 SGHDN and CDR2 FVKESK. CDR3 length equals 14 residues. CDR3 residues: CASSQGSLMETQYF. The CDR3, as DNA: TGTGCCAGCAGCCAAGGGAGCTTGATGGAGACCCAGTACTTC.

This clonotype was counted at least ten times. The CDR3 protein is CASSLSTGNNSPLHF. The DNA for the CDR3 is TGTGCCAGCAGCTTATCGACAGGGAACAATTCACCCCTCCACTTT. The chain combines TRBV7-9 with TRBJ1-6; 7 nucleotides align to TRBD1. Unmatched junction bases numbered 5, after V lost 2 bases and J lost 7 bases. The CDR3 sequence is 15 residues long. Germline V gene data show CDR1 as SEHNR and CDR2 as FQNEAQ (reference sequence).